This T cell receptor (beta chain) was sequenced during a study of CD8 T cells in Susac syndrome. The authors reverse transcribed about 0.5 to 1 ug RNA with random hexamers. TCRdb passed the immunoSEQ multiplex PCR reads through MiXCR, listing each CDR3 protein once. The sample contains under 200,000 distinct CDR3 sequences, roughly 94% of which appear only once. The authors sequenced TCR beta from blood CD8+ and CD4+ T cells. This CDR3 is built from 14 residues. With 3 bases clipped from V and 3 bases from J, the junction kept 1 base outside the gene matches. Germline V gene lookup returns CDR1 LNHDA and CDR2 SQIVND (reference sequence).

The source material was CD4+ T cells from PBMCs. V is TRBV19 and J is TRBJ2-5; TRBD1 agrees at 10 bases. This receptor was taken from a human donor in good health. The CDR3 DNA sequence: TGTGCCAGTAGTATTGGACAGGGGGAAGAGACCCAGTACTTC. Protein sequence: CASSIGQGEETQYF.